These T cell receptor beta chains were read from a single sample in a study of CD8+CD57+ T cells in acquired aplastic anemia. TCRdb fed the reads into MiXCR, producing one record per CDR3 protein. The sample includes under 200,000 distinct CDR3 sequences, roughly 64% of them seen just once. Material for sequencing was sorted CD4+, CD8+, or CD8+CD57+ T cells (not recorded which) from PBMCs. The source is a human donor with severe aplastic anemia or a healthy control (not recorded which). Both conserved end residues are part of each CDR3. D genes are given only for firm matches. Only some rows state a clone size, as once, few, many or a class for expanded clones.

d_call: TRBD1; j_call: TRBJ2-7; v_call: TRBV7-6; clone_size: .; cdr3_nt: TGTGCCAGCAGTCCCTACGGGACAGCCCTCTACGAGCAGTACTTC; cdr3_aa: CASSPYGTALYEQYF
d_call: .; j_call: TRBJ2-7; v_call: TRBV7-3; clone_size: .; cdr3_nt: TGCGCCAGCAGCCAAGACGTCAGGGCGGGTCACGAGCAGTACTTC; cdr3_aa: CASSQDVRAGHEQYF
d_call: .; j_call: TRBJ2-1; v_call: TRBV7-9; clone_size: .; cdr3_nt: TGTGCCAGCAGCTTAGTCCCCCGGGAGCAGTTCTTC; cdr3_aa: CASSLVPREQFF
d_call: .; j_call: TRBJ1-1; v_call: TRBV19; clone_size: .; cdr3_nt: TGTGCCAGTAGTATAGCAGGCAGGCCGTACATGAACACTGAAGCTTTCTTT; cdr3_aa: CASSIAGRPYMNTEAFF
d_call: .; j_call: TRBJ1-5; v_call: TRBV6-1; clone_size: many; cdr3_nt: TGTGCCAGCTTTACAGGAGATAGCAATCAGCCCCAGCATTTT; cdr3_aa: CASFTGDSNQPQHF
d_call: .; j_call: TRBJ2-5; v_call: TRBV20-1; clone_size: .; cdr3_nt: TGCAGTGCTAGATCCACGGGACCGCCTTTGCACTTC; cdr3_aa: CSARSTGPPLHF
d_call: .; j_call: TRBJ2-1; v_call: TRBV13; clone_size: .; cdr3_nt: TGTGCCAGCAGGGATACCAATGAGCAGTTCTTC; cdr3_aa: CASRDTNEQFF
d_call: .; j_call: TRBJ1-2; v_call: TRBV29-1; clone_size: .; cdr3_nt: TGCAGCGTTGTAGAGGAGGACATTCCCTATGGCTACACCTTC; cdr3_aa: CSVVEEDIPYGYTF
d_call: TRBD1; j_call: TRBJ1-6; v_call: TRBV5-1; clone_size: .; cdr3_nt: TGCGCCAGCAGCATGCAACCGGGACAGTTTAATTCACCCCTCCACTTT; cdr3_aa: CASSMQPGQFNSPLHF
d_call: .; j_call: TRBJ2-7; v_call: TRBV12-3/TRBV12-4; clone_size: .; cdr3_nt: TGTGCCAGCACCCCCTTTGGGGGATACGAGCAGTACTTC; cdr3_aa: CASTPFGGYEQYF
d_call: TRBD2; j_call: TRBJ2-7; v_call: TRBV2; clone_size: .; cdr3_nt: TGTGCCAGCAGTGAACGGACTAGCGATTACGAGCAGTACTTC; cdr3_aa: CASSERTSDYEQYF
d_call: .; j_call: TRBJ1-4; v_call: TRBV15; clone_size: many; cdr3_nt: TGTGCCACCGGGCTGGGACTTAATGAAAAACTGTTTTTT; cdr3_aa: CATGLGLNEKLFF
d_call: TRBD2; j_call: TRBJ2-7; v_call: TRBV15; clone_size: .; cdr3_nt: TGTGCCACCAGCAGAGAAGGACTAGTCTACGAGCAGTACTTC; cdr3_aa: CATSREGLVYEQYF
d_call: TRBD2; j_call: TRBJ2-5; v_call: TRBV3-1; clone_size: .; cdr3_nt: TGTGCCAGCAGCCAAGATGGGGGAAAAGCGGGGGGTCTCCAAGGGACCCAGTACTTC; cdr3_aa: CASSQDGGKAGGLQGTQYF
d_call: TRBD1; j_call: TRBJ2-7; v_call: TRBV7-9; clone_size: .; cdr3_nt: TGTGCCAGCAGCTTAGGACTAACAGGGGGCTACGAGCAGTACTTC; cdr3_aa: CASSLGLTGGYEQYF
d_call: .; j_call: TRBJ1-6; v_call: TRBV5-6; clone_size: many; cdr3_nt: TGTGCCAGCAGCTTGTATGTCGGCGGGGGCTATAATTCACCCCTCCACTTT; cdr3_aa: CASSLYVGGGYNSPLHF
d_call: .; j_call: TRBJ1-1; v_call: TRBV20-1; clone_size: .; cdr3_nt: TGCAGTGCTAGTCAAGGGTCTGGGAACACTGAAGCTTTCTTT; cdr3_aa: CSASQGSGNTEAFF
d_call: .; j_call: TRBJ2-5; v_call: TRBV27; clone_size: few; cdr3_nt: TGTGCCAGCAGGGAGGGGACAAGTAAAGAGACCCAGTACTTC; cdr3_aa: CASREGTSKETQYF
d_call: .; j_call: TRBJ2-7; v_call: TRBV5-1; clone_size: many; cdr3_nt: TGTGCCAGCAGTCCAGACGGGTACGAGCAGTACTTC; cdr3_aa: CASSPDGYEQYF